This is a list of T cell receptor beta chains from one sample in a study of radiation and T cells in renal cell carcinoma. Method: immunoSEQ multiplex PCR; TCRdb's copy keeps in-frame clones and lacks some. Here the sample spans 140,000 to 150,000 clones, about 87% being singletons. Sequences were derived from blood, sampled from a patient whose treatment included radiotherapy and nephrectomy. The receptors shown here come from a woman aged 70-85 years with renal cell carcinoma. Both conserved end residues are part of each CDR3. D genes are given only for firm matches. The size entry is marked missing in some rows and otherwise reads once, few, many or a size class.

j_gene: TRBJ1-6
d_gene: -
v_gene: TRBV9
abundance: -
CDR3aa: CASSVQGNSPLHF
CDR3nt: TGTGCCAGCAGCGTACAGGGTAATTCACCCCTCCACTTT

j_gene: TRBJ1-1
d_gene: TRBD1
v_gene: TRBV30
abundance: few
CDR3aa: CAWRGQVAEAFF
CDR3nt: TGTGCCTGGAGGGGACAGGTCGCTGAAGCTTTCTTT

j_gene: TRBJ2-3
d_gene: -
v_gene: TRBV5-4
abundance: -
CDR3aa: CASSLVRGDTQYF
CDR3nt: TGTGCCAGCAGCTTGGTAAGGGGGGATACGCAGTATTTT

j_gene: TRBJ1-2
d_gene: TRBD1
v_gene: TRBV27
abundance: -
CDR3aa: CASSSDRGHYGYTF
CDR3nt: TGTGCCAGCAGTTCCGACAGGGGTCACTATGGCTACACCTTC

j_gene: TRBJ1-6
d_gene: TRBD1
v_gene: TRBV28
abundance: -
CDR3aa: CASREAGGLGNSPLHF
CDR3nt: TGTGCCAGCAGAGAGGCAGGGGGGCTTGGGAATTCACCCCTCCACTTT

j_gene: TRBJ1-6
d_gene: -
v_gene: TRBV5-6
abundance: -
CDR3aa: CASSLDGGYSYNSPLHF
CDR3nt: TGTGCCAGCAGCTTGGACGGGGGCTACTCCTATAATTCACCCCTCCACTTT

j_gene: TRBJ2-7
d_gene: -
v_gene: TRBV15
abundance: -
CDR3aa: CATSRDWQSSYEQYF
CDR3nt: TGTGCCACCAGCAGAGATTGGCAGTCCTCCTACGAGCAGTACTTC

j_gene: TRBJ2-5
d_gene: -
v_gene: TRBV5-1
abundance: once
CDR3aa: CASSFGTSQETQYF
CDR3nt: TGCGCCAGCAGCTTCGGGACAAGCCAAGAGACCCAGTACTTC

j_gene: TRBJ2-1
d_gene: TRBD2
v_gene: TRBV4-1
abundance: -
CDR3aa: CASSHPFLLAGGKSSYNEQFF
CDR3nt: TGCGCCAGCAGCCACCCCTTTCTACTAGCGGGGGGGAAAAGCTCCTACAATGAGCAGTTCTTC

j_gene: TRBJ1-1
d_gene: -
v_gene: TRBV5-1
abundance: -
CDR3aa: CASTTGPGTYVTEAFF
CDR3nt: TGCGCCAGCACCACCGGCCCCGGGACATACGTCACTGAAGCTTTCTTT

j_gene: TRBJ2-1
d_gene: -
v_gene: TRBV5-1
abundance: -
CDR3aa: CASSPPAIANEQFF
CDR3nt: TGCGCCAGCAGCCCCCCAGCTATAGCCAATGAGCAGTTCTTC

j_gene: TRBJ2-3
d_gene: TRBD1
v_gene: TRBV30
abundance: -
CDR3aa: CAWTGQDTDTQYF
CDR3nt: TGTGCCTGGACCGGACAGGACACAGATACGCAGTATTTT

j_gene: TRBJ2-3
d_gene: TRBD2
v_gene: TRBV6-4
abundance: -
CDR3aa: CASSGRSGGADTQYF
CDR3nt: TGTGCCAGCAGTGGACGAAGCGGGGGGGCAGATACGCAGTATTTT

j_gene: TRBJ2-7
d_gene: -
v_gene: TRBV5-1
abundance: -
CDR3aa: CASSLEGGLDEQYF
CDR3nt: TGCGCCAGCAGCTTGGAGGGGGGGTTGGACGAGCAGTACTTC

j_gene: TRBJ2-2
d_gene: -
v_gene: TRBV2
abundance: -
CDR3aa: CASSGAGELFF
CDR3nt: TGTGCCAGCAGTGGGGCCGGGGAGCTGTTTTTT

j_gene: TRBJ1-4
d_gene: -
v_gene: TRBV19
abundance: once
CDR3aa: CASSIGGGSGEKLFF
CDR3nt: TGTGCCAGTAGTATAGGAGGCGGGAGTGGCGAAAAACTGTTTTTT

j_gene: TRBJ2-2
d_gene: -
v_gene: TRBV6-5
abundance: -
CDR3aa: CASSYSNRANGELFF
CDR3nt: TGTGCCAGCAGTTACTCGAACAGGGCCAACGGGGAGCTGTTTTTT

j_gene: TRBJ1-6
d_gene: -
v_gene: TRBV18
abundance: -
CDR3aa: CASSPIPGGNSPLHF
CDR3nt: TGTGCCAGCTCACCGATCCCCGGAGGTAATTCACCCCTCCACTTT

j_gene: TRBJ1-1
d_gene: TRBD1
v_gene: TRBV6-6
abundance: -
CDR3aa: CASLQGVRAFF
CDR3nt: TGTGCCAGCCTTCAGGGGGTACGGGCTTTCTTT

j_gene: TRBJ1-1
d_gene: TRBD1
v_gene: TRBV7-2
abundance: -
CDR3aa: CASSRDRDDTEAFF
CDR3nt: TGTGCCAGCAGCCGGGACAGGGACGACACTGAAGCTTTCTTT

j_gene: TRBJ1-2
d_gene: TRBD1
v_gene: TRBV18
abundance: -
CDR3aa: CASSPPTGGGGYTF
CDR3nt: TGTGCCAGCTCACCACCGACAGGGGGTGGTGGCTACACCTTC

j_gene: TRBJ2-7
d_gene: TRBD2
v_gene: TRBV19
abundance: -
CDR3aa: CASSIRAGSSYEQYF
CDR3nt: TGTGCCAGTAGTATAAGAGCGGGAAGCTCCTACGAGCAGTACTTC

j_gene: TRBJ1-6
d_gene: -
v_gene: TRBV27
abundance: once
CDR3aa: CASSFQSGYNSPLHF
CDR3nt: TGTGCCAGCAGTTTTCAATCAGGGTATAATTCACCCCTCCACTTT

j_gene: TRBJ1-4
d_gene: TRBD1
v_gene: TRBV9
abundance: -
CDR3aa: CASSGTGGGFGEKLFF
CDR3nt: TGTGCCAGCAGCGGAACAGGGGGCGGCTTTGGGGAAAAACTGTTTTTT

j_gene: TRBJ2-2
d_gene: -
v_gene: TRBV7-9
abundance: -
CDR3aa: CASSLETGNPNTGELFF
CDR3nt: TGTGCCAGCAGCTTAGAAACGGGCAACCCGAACACCGGGGAGCTGTTTTTT

j_gene: TRBJ2-2
d_gene: -
v_gene: TRBV5-6
abundance: once
CDR3aa: CASSFSLVFGELFF
CDR3nt: TGTGCCAGCAGCTTCAGCCTGGTGTTCGGGGAGCTGTTTTTT

j_gene: TRBJ1-3
d_gene: -
v_gene: TRBV19
abundance: -
CDR3aa: CASQGQVGNTIYF
CDR3nt: TGTGCCAGTCAGGGGCAAGTTGGAAACACCATATATTTT

j_gene: TRBJ2-3
d_gene: -
v_gene: TRBV13
abundance: -
CDR3aa: CASRTPRTSTDTQYF
CDR3nt: TGTGCCAGCAGAACCCCGCGAACTAGCACAGATACGCAGTATTTT

j_gene: TRBJ2-1
d_gene: TRBD2
v_gene: TRBV7-7
abundance: -
CDR3aa: CASSLAARGGINEQFF
CDR3nt: TGTGCTAGCAGCTTAGCGGCCCGCGGGGGGATCAATGAGCAGTTCTTC

j_gene: TRBJ1-1
d_gene: -
v_gene: TRBV4-2
abundance: few
CDR3aa: CASSQETEAFF
CDR3nt: TGTGCCAGCAGCCAAGAGACTGAAGCTTTCTTT

j_gene: TRBJ2-6
d_gene: -
v_gene: TRBV28
abundance: -
CDR3aa: CASSRFMISGANVLTF
CDR3nt: TGTGCCAGCAGTCGATTCATGATCTCTGGGGCCAACGTCCTGACTTTC

j_gene: TRBJ1-1
d_gene: -
v_gene: TRBV7-6
abundance: few
CDR3aa: CASIITRFPTNTEAFF
CDR3nt: TGTGCCAGCATCATTACACGGTTCCCCACGAACACTGAAGCTTTCTTT

j_gene: TRBJ2-7
d_gene: -
v_gene: TRBV4-3
abundance: -
CDR3aa: CASSQDARNPTYEQYF
CDR3nt: TGCGCCAGCAGCCAAGATGCGAGGAACCCTACCTACGAGCAGTACTTC

j_gene: TRBJ1-5
d_gene: TRBD1
v_gene: TRBV18
abundance: few
CDR3aa: CASSSGTADNQPQHF
CDR3nt: TGTGCCAGCTCCAGTGGGACAGCGGATAATCAGCCCCAGCATTTT

j_gene: TRBJ1-2
d_gene: -
v_gene: TRBV19
abundance: -
CDR3aa: CASSSRQVYGYTF
CDR3nt: TGTGCCAGTAGTTCCCGACAGGTCTATGGCTACACCTTC

j_gene: TRBJ1-5
d_gene: TRBD1
v_gene: TRBV7-6
abundance: once
CDR3aa: CASSRDRGPNQPQHF
CDR3nt: TGTGCCAGCAGCCGGGACAGGGGGCCAAATCAGCCCCAGCATTTT

j_gene: TRBJ1-3
d_gene: TRBD1
v_gene: TRBV19
abundance: -
CDR3aa: CASRRQGNSGNTIYF
CDR3nt: TGTGCCAGTAGGAGACAGGGGAACTCTGGAAACACCATATATTTT

j_gene: TRBJ2-1
d_gene: -
v_gene: TRBV11-2
abundance: -
CDR3aa: CASSLDYWGRAYNEQFF
CDR3nt: TGTGCCAGCAGCTTAGATTATTGGGGAAGGGCCTACAATGAGCAGTTCTTC

j_gene: TRBJ1-6
d_gene: -
v_gene: TRBV7-3
abundance: -
CDR3aa: CASSLNRANSPLHF
CDR3nt: TGTGCCAGCAGCTTAAACAGGGCTAATTCACCCCTCCACTTT

j_gene: TRBJ2-7
d_gene: TRBD1
v_gene: TRBV5-1
abundance: -
CDR3aa: CASSLQGVPYEQYF
CDR3nt: TGCGCCAGCAGCCTACAGGGGGTACCCTACGAGCAGTACTTC

j_gene: TRBJ2-7
d_gene: -
v_gene: TRBV29-1
abundance: -
CDR3aa: CSGSGTDMGEQYF
CDR3nt: TGCAGCGGCTCCGGGACGGATATGGGAGAGCAGTACTTC

j_gene: TRBJ2-2
d_gene: -
v_gene: TRBV7-2
abundance: -
CDR3aa: CASSYRIASRGELFF
CDR3nt: TGTGCCAGCAGCTATCGAATCGCCTCCCGCGGGGAGCTGTTTTTT

j_gene: TRBJ2-6
d_gene: TRBD1
v_gene: TRBV5-1
abundance: once
CDR3aa: CASSLRGPGANVLTF
CDR3nt: TGCGCCAGCAGCTTGAGGGGGCCAGGGGCCAACGTCCTGACTTTC

j_gene: TRBJ2-7
d_gene: TRBD2
v_gene: TRBV5-1
abundance: once
CDR3aa: CASSSPSRGGTYEQYF
CDR3nt: TGCGCCAGCAGCTCCCCCTCTAGGGGAGGGACCTACGAGCAGTACTTC

j_gene: TRBJ2-3
d_gene: -
v_gene: TRBV9
abundance: -
CDR3aa: CASAREDATDTQYF
CDR3nt: TGTGCTTCCGCGAGGGAGGATGCCACAGATACGCAGTATTTT

j_gene: TRBJ2-5
d_gene: -
v_gene: TRBV23-1
abundance: -
CDR3aa: CASSQSVRTREPQETQYF
CDR3nt: TGCGCCAGCAGTCAATCGGTTAGGACCCGCGAGCCTCAAGAGACCCAGTACTTC

j_gene: TRBJ1-4
d_gene: -
v_gene: TRBV7-9
abundance: once
CDR3aa: CASSLDRRANEKLFF
CDR3nt: TGTGCCAGCAGCCTCGACAGGCGTGCTAATGAAAAACTGTTTTTT

j_gene: TRBJ2-2
d_gene: TRBD1
v_gene: TRBV5-1
abundance: -
CDR3aa: CASSPQGGDTGELFF
CDR3nt: TGCGCCAGCAGCCCCCAAGGGGGCGACACCGGGGAGCTGTTTTTT

j_gene: TRBJ2-5
d_gene: TRBD2
v_gene: TRBV5-4
abundance: -
CDR3aa: CASSSAGGQETQYF
CDR3nt: TGTGCCAGCAGCTCTGCGGGGGGACAAGAGACCCAGTACTTC

j_gene: TRBJ1-1
d_gene: -
v_gene: TRBV5-4
abundance: -
CDR3aa: CASSPNQDTGTEAFF
CDR3nt: TGTGCCAGCAGCCCCAATCAGGACACCGGTACTGAAGCTTTCTTT

j_gene: TRBJ2-3
d_gene: -
v_gene: TRBV20-1
abundance: -
CDR3aa: CSALGDTQYF
CDR3nt: TGCAGTGCTCTTGGGGATACGCAGTATTTT